A selection of T cell receptor beta chains follows, all from one sample in a study of T cells after yellow fever vaccination. TCRdb redid the calling of the 5' RACE reads with MiXCR, one entry per CDR3 protein. Among roughly 320,000 distinct CDR3 sequences listed, about 10% were seen once. The source was CD4+ T cells sorted from PBMCs, collected 45 days after the yellow fever booster vaccination. The receptors shown here come from a man aged 18 to 30 who received the YFV17D yellow fever vaccine. Each CDR3 is given with its conserved first and last residue. D genes are given only for firm matches. Clone size is stated in some rows and not others, as once, few, many or a class when expanded.

abundance,j_gene,d_gene,v_gene,CDR3aa,CDR3nt
NA,TRBJ1-1,NA,TRBV3-1,CASSQRRAEAFF,TGTGCCAGCAGCCAAAGACGGGCTGAAGCTTTCTTT
few,TRBJ2-4,TRBD2,TRBV7-2,CASSPSVGAGKNIQYF,TGTGCCAGCAGCCCATCGGTGGGAGCGGGGAAAAACATTCAGTACTTC
NA,TRBJ2-4,TRBD2,TRBV3-1,CASSPLAGVGNIQYF,TGTGCCAGCAGCCCTCTAGCGGGGGTGGGGAACATTCAGTACTTC
NA,TRBJ2-6,NA,TRBV5-1,CASISDLGRGAGANVLTF,TGCGCCAGCATCTCAGATTTAGGGAGAGGAGCTGGGGCCAACGTCCTGACTTTC
few,TRBJ2-3,NA,TRBV18,CASSPQPPTDTQYF,TGTGCCAGCTCACCCCAGCCCCCCACAGATACGCAGTATTTT
NA,TRBJ2-5,TRBD2,TRBV2,CASSLGLARGETQYF,TGTGCCAGCAGCCTGGGACTAGCGAGAGGGGAGACCCAGTACTTC
many,TRBJ2-2,TRBD1,TRBV12-3/TRBV12-4,CASSLGTGSGELFF,TGTGCCAGCAGTTTGGGGACAGGGTCCGGGGAGCTGTTTTTT
NA,TRBJ1-5,TRBD1,TRBV20-1,CSARDRYLRQPQHF,TGCAGTGCTAGGGACAGGTATTTGAGACAGCCCCAGCATTTT
NA,TRBJ2-1,NA,TRBV7-9,CASSTELGYNEQFF,TGTGCCAGCTCAACCGAGCTGGGGTACAATGAGCAGTTCTTC
few,TRBJ2-3,TRBD2,TRBV27,CASSLSPRGGALADTQYF,TGTGCCAGCAGTTTATCCCCCCGCGGGGGGGCTCTGGCAGATACGCAGTATTTT
NA,TRBJ2-3,NA,TRBV6-2/TRBV6-3,CASNFLYTDTQYF,TGTGCCAGCAATTTTCTCTACACAGATACGCAGTATTTT
NA,TRBJ2-1,NA,TRBV10-3,CAILNRGNEQFF,TGTGCCATCCTAAATCGAGGCAATGAGCAGTTCTTC
NA,TRBJ2-3,NA,TRBV12-3/TRBV12-4,CASSLSSGVDTQYF,TGTGCCAGCAGTTTGAGTAGCGGTGTAGATACGCAGTATTTT
NA,TRBJ1-5,NA,TRBV27,CASSLSEGPQHF,TGTGCCAGCAGTCTATCCGAGGGGCCCCAGCATTTT
few,TRBJ2-2,NA,TRBV5-1,CASSRGEVNTGELFF,TGCGCCAGCAGCCGGGGTGAGGTGAACACCGGGGAGCTGTTTTTT
few,TRBJ2-2,NA,TRBV5-6,CASSFRGASPGELFF,TGTGCCAGCAGCTTCAGGGGAGCCTCCCCCGGGGAGCTGTTTTTT
NA,TRBJ2-5,TRBD2,TRBV7-6,CASSSRFGGVEETQYF,TGTGCCAGCAGCTCGCGGTTTGGGGGGGTAGAGGAGACCCAGTACTTC
few,TRBJ2-4,TRBD1,TRBV4-3,CASSQEGTVTNIQYF,TGCGCCAGCAGCCAAGAGGGGACAGTCACAAACATTCAGTACTTC
few,TRBJ2-7,NA,TRBV4-1,CASSQRPHYEQYF,TGCGCCAGCAGCCAAAGACCCCACTACGAGCAGTACTTC
few,TRBJ1-3,NA,TRBV12-3/TRBV12-4,CASSPHVVSGNTIYF,TGTGCCAGCAGTCCTCATGTGGTCTCTGGAAACACCATATATTTT
many,TRBJ2-6,NA,TRBV6-1,CASSESLTQVHFSGANVLTF,TGTGCCAGCAGTGAAAGTTTAACGCAAGTCCATTTCTCTGGGGCCAACGTCCTGACTTTC
NA,TRBJ2-3,NA,TRBV12-5,CASALGNTDTQYF,TGTGCTAGTGCCCTGGGTAATACAGATACGCAGTATTTT
NA,TRBJ2-5,TRBD2,TRBV7-2,CASSSTMISGVETQYF,TGTGCCAGCAGCTCTACAATGATTAGCGGGGTAGAGACCCAGTACTTC
few,TRBJ2-1,NA,TRBV21-1,CASSGASWNNEQFF,TGTGCCAGCAGTGGGGCCTCGTGGAATAATGAGCAGTTCTTC
NA,TRBJ2-7,TRBD1,TRBV2,CASRGTGMITEQYF,TGTGCCAGCAGAGGGACAGGGATGATTACCGAGCAGTACTTC
NA,TRBJ2-3,NA,TRBV6-5,CASRDYGGPTDTQYF,TGTGCCAGCAGAGATTACGGGGGCCCCACAGATACGCAGTATTTT
NA,TRBJ1-1,NA,TRBV7-6,CASSLDNAGDTEAFF,TGTGCCAGCAGCTTAGATAACGCAGGGGACACTGAAGCTTTCTTT
NA,TRBJ1-1,NA,TRBV24-1,CATVGRTTEAFF,TGTGCCACCGTCGGAAGAACCACTGAAGCTTTCTTT
many,TRBJ2-3,TRBD2,TRBV12-3/TRBV12-4,CASTSSGGDTQYF,TGTGCCAGCACCTCAAGCGGGGGAGATACGCAGTATTTT
NA,TRBJ1-2,TRBD1,TRBV9,CASSSRPNTGAYTF,TGTGCCAGCAGCTCCCGCCCCAACACAGGGGCCTACACCTTC
few,TRBJ2-5,NA,TRBV4-2,CASSQGSGVGETQYF,TGTGCCAGCAGCCAAGGTTCGGGGGTAGGGGAGACCCAGTACTTC
NA,TRBJ2-1,NA,TRBV6-5,CASSYSARQNNEQFF,TGTGCCAGCAGTTACTCGGCGCGTCAGAACAATGAGCAGTTCTTC
many,TRBJ2-2,NA,TRBV10-3,CAIRTPLGQPNTGELFF,TGTGCCATCAGGACACCCCTGGGGCAACCGAACACCGGGGAGCTGTTTTTT
few,TRBJ1-1,NA,TRBV30,CAWSVLYGGEAFF,TGTGCCTGGAGTGTACTGTACGGGGGGGAAGCTTTCTTT
few,TRBJ2-7,TRBD1,TRBV25-1,CASSISGTGGDEQYF,TGTGCCAGCAGTATATCCGGGACAGGGGGCGACGAGCAGTACTTC
NA,TRBJ2-7,NA,TRBV12-3/TRBV12-4,CASTITGSYEQYF,TGTGCCAGCACCATAACAGGGTCCTACGAGCAGTACTTC
NA,TRBJ1-2,TRBD1,TRBV7-2,CASSPTQGQGYYGYTF,TGTGCCAGCAGCCCTACCCAGGGACAGGGTTACTATGGCTACACCTTC
NA,TRBJ2-7,TRBD2,TRBV10-3,CAISKQLAGQDEQYF,TGTGCCATCAGTAAGCAACTAGCGGGTCAGGACGAGCAGTACTTC
NA,TRBJ2-1,TRBD2,TRBV12-5,CASVLAGDPYNEQFF,TGTGCTAGTGTTTTAGCGGGGGACCCCTACAATGAGCAGTTCTTC
few,TRBJ1-6,NA,TRBV6-1,CASSENRESPLHF,TGTGCCAGCAGTGAAAACCGGGAATCACCCCTCCACTTT
NA,TRBJ2-4,TRBD2,TRBV24-1,CATSVGGTQNIQYF,TGTGCCACCAGTGTGGGGGGGACCCAAAACATTCAGTACTTC
few,TRBJ1-1,NA,TRBV11-2,CASSFLGAEAFF,TGTGCCAGCAGCTTTTTGGGCGCTGAAGCTTTCTTT
few,TRBJ1-4,NA,TRBV7-2,CASSLVPRGPTNEKLFF,TGTGCCAGCAGCTTAGTCCCCAGGGGACCAACTAATGAAAAACTGTTTTTT
NA,TRBJ2-1,TRBD2,TRBV2,CASRPASSGGLHNEQFF,TGTGCCAGCAGGCCCGCCTCTAGCGGGGGGCTTCACAATGAGCAGTTCTTC
NA,TRBJ1-5,NA,TRBV30,CAWSGGSNQPQHF,TGTGCCTGGAGTGGAGGTAGCAATCAGCCCCAGCATTTT
many,TRBJ1-5,NA,TRBV2,CASIRDSNQPQHF,TGTGCCAGCATTCGGGACAGCAATCAGCCCCAGCATTTT
many,TRBJ2-5,NA,TRBV24-1,CATSDDTRVQETQYF,TGTGCCACCAGTGATGACACCAGGGTCCAAGAGACCCAGTACTTC
many,TRBJ2-5,NA,TRBV11-2,CASSGWQGRLETQYF,TGTGCCAGCAGTGGGTGGCAGGGGCGTTTAGAGACCCAGTACTTC
NA,TRBJ2-1,NA,TRBV5-8,CASSSQGWGDREQFF,TGTGCCAGCAGCTCACAGGGTTGGGGGGATCGTGAGCAGTTCTTC
few,TRBJ1-1,TRBD1,TRBV30,CAWSPDRVSLNTEAFF,TGTGCCTGGAGCCCGGACAGGGTCTCCCTGAACACTGAAGCTTTCTTT
few,TRBJ2-1,NA,TRBV5-1,CASSLETHRGYNEQFF,TGCGCCAGCAGCTTGGAGACGCATCGGGGGTACAATGAGCAGTTCTTC
few,TRBJ2-5,NA,TRBV6-6,CASIHGPTLWDETQYF,TGTGCCAGCATTCACGGGCCCACCCTTTGGGACGAGACCCAGTACTTC
NA,TRBJ2-1,TRBD2,TRBV4-2,CASSQGVQRGAFNEQFF,TGTGCCAGCAGCCAAGGGGTACAGCGGGGGGCTTTCAATGAGCAGTTCTTC
many,TRBJ1-1,TRBD1,TRBV5-1,CASSRGTVNTEAFF,TGCGCCAGCAGCCGGGGGACAGTGAACACTGAAGCTTTCTTT
NA,TRBJ1-1,TRBD1,TRBV6-1,CASRLDRPNTEAFF,TGTGCCAGCAGACTGGACAGGCCCAACACTGAAGCTTTCTTT
few,TRBJ2-1,TRBD1,TRBV6-5,CASRDRLDEQFF,TGTGCCAGCAGGGACAGGTTAGATGAGCAGTTCTTC
few,TRBJ1-6,NA,TRBV12-3/TRBV12-4,CASSFSQGHNSPLHF,TGTGCCAGCAGTTTTTCCCAGGGGCATAATTCACCCCTCCACTTT
NA,TRBJ1-5,TRBD1,TRBV10-3,CATRGSAGSNQPQHF,TGTGCCACCAGGGGGTCTGCAGGGAGCAATCAGCCCCAGCATTTT
NA,TRBJ2-6,NA,TRBV15,CATSRGLGSGANVLTF,TGTGCCACCAGCAGGGGGCTAGGCTCTGGGGCCAACGTCCTGACTTTC